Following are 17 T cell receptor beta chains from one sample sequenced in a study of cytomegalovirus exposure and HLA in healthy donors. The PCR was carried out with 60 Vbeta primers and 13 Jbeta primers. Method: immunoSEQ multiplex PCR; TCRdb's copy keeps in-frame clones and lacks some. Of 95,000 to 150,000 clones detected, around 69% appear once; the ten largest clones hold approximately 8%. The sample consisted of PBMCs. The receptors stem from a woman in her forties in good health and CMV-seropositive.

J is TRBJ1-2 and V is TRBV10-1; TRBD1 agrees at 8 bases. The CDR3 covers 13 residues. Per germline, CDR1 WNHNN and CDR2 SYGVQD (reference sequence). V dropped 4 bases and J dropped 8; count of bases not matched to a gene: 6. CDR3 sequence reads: CASSVDRAYGYTF. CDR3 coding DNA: TGCGCCAGCAGTGTGGACAGGGCGTACGGCTACACCTTC.

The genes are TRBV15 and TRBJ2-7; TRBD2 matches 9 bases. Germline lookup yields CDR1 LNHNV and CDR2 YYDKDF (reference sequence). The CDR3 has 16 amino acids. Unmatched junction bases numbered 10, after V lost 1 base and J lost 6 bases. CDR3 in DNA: TGTGCCACCAGCAGAGGACTAGCGGCAGCTCGGTTCGAGCAGTACTTC. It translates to CATSRGLAAARFEQYF.

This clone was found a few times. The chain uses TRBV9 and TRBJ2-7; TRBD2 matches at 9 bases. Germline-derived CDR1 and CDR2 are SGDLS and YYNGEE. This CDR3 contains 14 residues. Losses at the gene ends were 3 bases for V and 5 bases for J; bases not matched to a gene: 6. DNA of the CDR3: TGTGCCAGCAGCGCTAAAGCGGGAGGCCACGAGCAGTACTTC. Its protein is CASSAKAGGHEQYF. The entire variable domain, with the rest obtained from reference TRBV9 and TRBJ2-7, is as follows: DSGVTQTPKHLITATGQRVTLRCSPRSGDLSVYWYQQSLDQGLQFLIQYYNGEERAKGNILERFSAQQFPDLHSELNLSSLELGDSALYFCASSAKAGGHEQYFGPGTRLTVT.

This CDR3 reads CASSQHRQSTGELFF. In nucleotides, the CDR3 is TGCGCCAGCAGCCAACATAGACAGAGCACCGGGGAGCTGTTTTTT. J is TRBJ2-2 and V is TRBV4-1, with TRBD1 as a possible D gene (5 bases). Trimming pared 2 bases from V and 4 bases from J, leaving 11 bases between. CDR3 length equals 15 residues. Germline assignment: CDR1 MGHRA and CDR2 YSYEKL.

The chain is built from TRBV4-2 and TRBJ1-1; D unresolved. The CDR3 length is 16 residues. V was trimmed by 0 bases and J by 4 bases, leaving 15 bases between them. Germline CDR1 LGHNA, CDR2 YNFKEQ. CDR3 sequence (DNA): TGTGCCAGCAGCCAAGATCTGGAGGTGGCGGGCACTGAAGCTTTCTTT. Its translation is CASSQDLEVAGTEAFF.

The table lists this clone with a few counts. DNA for the CDR3: TGTGCCACCCATTTGACGGGACTATCCTACAATGAGCAGTTCTTC. Residues: CATHLTGLSYNEQFF. The chain employs TRBV19 and TRBJ2-1; 7 bases map to TRBD2. The V and J ends lost 10 bases and 1 base, in that order; junction bases with no gene match: 10. Germline-derived CDR1 and CDR2 are LNHDA and SQIVND (reference sequence). CDR3 length: 15 residues.

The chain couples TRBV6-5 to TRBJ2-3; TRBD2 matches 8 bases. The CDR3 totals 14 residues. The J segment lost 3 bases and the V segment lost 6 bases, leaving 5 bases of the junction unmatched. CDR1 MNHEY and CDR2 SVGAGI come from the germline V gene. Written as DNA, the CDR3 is TGTGCCAGCAGACGAGGGACTAGAACAGATACGCAGTATTTT. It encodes CASRRGTRTDTQYF.

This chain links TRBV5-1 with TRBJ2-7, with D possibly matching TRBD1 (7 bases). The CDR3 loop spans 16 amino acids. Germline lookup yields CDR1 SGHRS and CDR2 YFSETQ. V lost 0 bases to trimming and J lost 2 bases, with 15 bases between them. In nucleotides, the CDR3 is TGCGCCAGCAGCTTGGGGGGGGACAGCTTTACCTACGAGCAGTACTTC. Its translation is CASSLGGDSFTYEQYF.

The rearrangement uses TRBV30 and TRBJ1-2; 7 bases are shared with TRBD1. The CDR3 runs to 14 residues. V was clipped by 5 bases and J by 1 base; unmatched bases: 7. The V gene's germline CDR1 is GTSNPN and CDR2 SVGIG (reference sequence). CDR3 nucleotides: TGTGCCTGGGGTAGGGACAGCCTTAACTATGGCTACACCTTC. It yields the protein CAWGRDSLNYGYTF.

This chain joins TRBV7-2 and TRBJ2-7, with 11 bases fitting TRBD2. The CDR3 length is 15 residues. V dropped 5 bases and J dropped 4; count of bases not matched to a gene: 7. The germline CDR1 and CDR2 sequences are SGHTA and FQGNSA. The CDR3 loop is CASSRRGLADYEQYF. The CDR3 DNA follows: TGTGCCAGCAGCAGAAGGGGACTAGCGGATTACGAGCAGTACTTC.

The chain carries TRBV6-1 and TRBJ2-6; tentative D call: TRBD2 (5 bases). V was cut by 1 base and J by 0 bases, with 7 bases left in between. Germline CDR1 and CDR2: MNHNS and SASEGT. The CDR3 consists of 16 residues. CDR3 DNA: TGTGCCAGCAGTGAAGGCGGAGGCTCTGGGGCCAACGTCCTGACTTTC. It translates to CASSEGGGSGANVLTF.

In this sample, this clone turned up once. In DNA, the CDR3 is TGTGCCAGCAGACGCAGGGGGGACTATGGCTACACCTTC. This sequence encodes CASRRRGDYGYTF. This chain uses TRBV6-5 with TRBJ1-2; 7 bases line up with TRBD1. Losses at the gene ends were 6 bases for V and 3 bases for J; bases not matched to a gene: 4. CDR3 length equals 13 residues. Germline V gives CDR1 MNHEY, CDR2 SVGAGI.

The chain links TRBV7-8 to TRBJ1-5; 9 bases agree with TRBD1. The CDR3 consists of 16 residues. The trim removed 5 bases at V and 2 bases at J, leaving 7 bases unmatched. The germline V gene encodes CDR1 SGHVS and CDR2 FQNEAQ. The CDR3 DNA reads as TGTGCCAGCAGCCCGACAGGGGGAAGGGGCAATCAGCCCCAGCATTTT. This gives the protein CASSPTGGRGNQPQHF. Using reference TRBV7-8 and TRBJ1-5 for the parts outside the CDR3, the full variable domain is GAGVSQSPRYKVAKRGQDVALRCDPISGHVSLFWYQQALGQGPEFLTYFQNEAQLDKSGLPSDRFFAERPEGSVSTLKIQRTQQEDSAVYLCASSPTGGRGNQPQHFGDGTRLSIL.

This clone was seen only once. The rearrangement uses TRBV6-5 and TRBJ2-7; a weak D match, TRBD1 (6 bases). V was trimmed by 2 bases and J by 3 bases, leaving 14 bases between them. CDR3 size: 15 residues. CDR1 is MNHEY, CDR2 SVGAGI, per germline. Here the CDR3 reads CASSYARDTYYEQYF. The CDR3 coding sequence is TGTGCCAGCAGTTACGCCCGGGACACCTACTACGAGCAGTACTTC.

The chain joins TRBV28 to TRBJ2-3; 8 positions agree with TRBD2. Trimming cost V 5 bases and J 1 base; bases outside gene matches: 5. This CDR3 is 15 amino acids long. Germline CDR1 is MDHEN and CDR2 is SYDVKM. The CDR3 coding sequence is TGTGCCAGCAGTGCACCGGGACTAGGCACAGATACGCAGTATTTT. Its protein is CASSAPGLGTDTQYF.

The CDR3 coding sequence is TGTGCCAGCAGTTTAAGAGCCGATGCAAACACCGGGGAGCTGTTTTTT. Translated, it gives CASSLRADANTGELFF. The chain recombines TRBV28 with TRBJ2-2, with D unclear. With 2 bases removed from V and 2 bases from J, the gap between germline ends came to 12 bases. The germline V gene has CDR1 MDHEN and CDR2 SYDVKM. CDR3 size: 16 residues. Together with reference TRBV28 and TRBJ2-2, the CDR3 gives the full variable domain: DVKVTQSSRYLVKRTGEKVFLECVQDMDHENMFWYRQDPGLGLRLIYFSYDVKMKEKGDIPEGYSVSREKKERFSLILESASTNQTSMYLCASSLRADANTGELFFGEGSRLTVL.

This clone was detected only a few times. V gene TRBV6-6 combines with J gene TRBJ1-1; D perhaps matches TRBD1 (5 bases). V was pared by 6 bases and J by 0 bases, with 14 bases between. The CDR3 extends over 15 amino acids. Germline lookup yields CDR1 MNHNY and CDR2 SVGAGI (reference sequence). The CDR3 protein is CASSPRGIMNTEAFF. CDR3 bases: TGTGCCAGCAGCCCACGGGGGATCATGAACACTGAAGCTTTCTTT.